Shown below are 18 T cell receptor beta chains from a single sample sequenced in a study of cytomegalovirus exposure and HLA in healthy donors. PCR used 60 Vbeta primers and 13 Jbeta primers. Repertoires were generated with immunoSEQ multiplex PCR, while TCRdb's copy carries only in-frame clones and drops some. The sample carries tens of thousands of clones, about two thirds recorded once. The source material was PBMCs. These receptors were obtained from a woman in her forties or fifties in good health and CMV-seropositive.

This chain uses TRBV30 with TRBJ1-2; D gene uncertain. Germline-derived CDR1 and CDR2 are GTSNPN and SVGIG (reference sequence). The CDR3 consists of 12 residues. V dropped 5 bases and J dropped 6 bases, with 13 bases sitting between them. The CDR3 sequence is CAWPTPTNGYTF. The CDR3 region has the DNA TGTGCCTGGCCCACCCCTACTAATGGCTACACCTTC. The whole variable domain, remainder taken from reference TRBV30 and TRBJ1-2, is SQTIHQWPATLVQPVGSPLSLECTVEGTSNPNLYWYRQAAGRGLQLLFYSVGIGQISSEVPQNLSASRPQDRQFILSSKKLLLSDSGFYLCAWPTPTNGYTFGSGTRLTVV.

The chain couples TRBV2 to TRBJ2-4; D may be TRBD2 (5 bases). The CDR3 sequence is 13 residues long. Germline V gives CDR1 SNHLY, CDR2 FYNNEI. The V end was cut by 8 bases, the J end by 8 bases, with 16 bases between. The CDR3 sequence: CASRIDRGDIQYF. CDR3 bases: TGTGCCAGCCGAATCGACCGGGGTGACATTCAGTACTTC.

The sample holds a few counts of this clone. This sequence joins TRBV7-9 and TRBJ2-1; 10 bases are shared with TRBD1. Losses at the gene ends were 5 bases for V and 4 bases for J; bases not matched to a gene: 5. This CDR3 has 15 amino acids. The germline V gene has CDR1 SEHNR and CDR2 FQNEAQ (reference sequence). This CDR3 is CASSRRQGAYNEQFF. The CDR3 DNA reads TGTGCCAGCAGCCGCCGACAGGGGGCGTACAATGAGCAGTTCTTC.

CDR3 amino acids: CASRLGSSYEQYF. As DNA, the CDR3 is TGTGCCAGCAGACTAGGGAGCTCCTACGAGCAGTACTTC. The genes are TRBV7-2 and TRBJ2-7, with TRBD2 as a possible D gene (5 bases). Trimming pared 6 bases from V and 0 bases from J, leaving 9 bases between. Per germline, CDR1 SGHTA and CDR2 FQGNSA. The CDR3 contains 13 residues.

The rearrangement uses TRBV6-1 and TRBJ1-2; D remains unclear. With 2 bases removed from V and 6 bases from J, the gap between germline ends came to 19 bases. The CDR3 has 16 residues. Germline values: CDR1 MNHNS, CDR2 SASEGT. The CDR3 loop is CASSEIGRGFGDGYTF. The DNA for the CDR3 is TGTGCCAGCAGTGAAATAGGTCGGGGTTTTGGGGATGGCTACACCTTC.

The CDR3 bases are TGTGCCAGCTCTCGGGGTCGGACTGAAGCTTTCTTT. Protein: CASSRGRTEAFF. This chain links TRBV6-1 with TRBJ1-1; D is uncertain. Germline values: CDR1 MNHNS, CDR2 SASEGT. The CDR3 length is 12 residues. The V gene lost 8 bases and the J gene lost 5 bases, with 12 bases spanning the gap.

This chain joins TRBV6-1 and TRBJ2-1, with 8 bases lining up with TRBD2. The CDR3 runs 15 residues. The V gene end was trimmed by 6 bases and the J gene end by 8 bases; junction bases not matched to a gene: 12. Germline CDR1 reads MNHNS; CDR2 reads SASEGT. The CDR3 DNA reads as TGTGCCAGCAGGGTTGTGTCGGGGGGGGTTGATGAGCAGTTCTTC. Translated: CASRVVSGGVDEQFF.

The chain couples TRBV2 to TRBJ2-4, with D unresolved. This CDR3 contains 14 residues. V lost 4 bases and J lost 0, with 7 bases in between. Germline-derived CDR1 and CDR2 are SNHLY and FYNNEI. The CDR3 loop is CASSGEVAKNIQYF. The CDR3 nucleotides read TGTGCCAGCAGTGGCGAGGTAGCCAAAAACATTCAGTACTTC.

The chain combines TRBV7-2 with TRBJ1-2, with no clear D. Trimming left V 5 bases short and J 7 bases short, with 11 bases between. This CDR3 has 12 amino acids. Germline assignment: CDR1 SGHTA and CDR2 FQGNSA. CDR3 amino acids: CASSGRGGGYTF. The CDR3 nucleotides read TGTGCCAGCAGCGGCCGAGGAGGTGGCTACACCTTC.

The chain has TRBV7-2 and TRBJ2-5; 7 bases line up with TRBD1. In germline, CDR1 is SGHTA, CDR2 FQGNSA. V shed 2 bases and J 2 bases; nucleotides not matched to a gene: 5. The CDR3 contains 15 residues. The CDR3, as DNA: TGTGCCAGCAGCTTAAGATCAGGGGGTCAAGAGACCCAGTACTTC. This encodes CASSLRSGGQETQYF.

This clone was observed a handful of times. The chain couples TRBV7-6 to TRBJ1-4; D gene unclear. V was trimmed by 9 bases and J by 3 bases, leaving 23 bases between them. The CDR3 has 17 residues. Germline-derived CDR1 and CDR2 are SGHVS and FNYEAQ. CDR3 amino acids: CARNPQGVLAANEKLFF. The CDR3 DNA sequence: TGTGCCAGGAACCCTCAAGGAGTGTTGGCGGCTAATGAAAAACTGTTTTTT.

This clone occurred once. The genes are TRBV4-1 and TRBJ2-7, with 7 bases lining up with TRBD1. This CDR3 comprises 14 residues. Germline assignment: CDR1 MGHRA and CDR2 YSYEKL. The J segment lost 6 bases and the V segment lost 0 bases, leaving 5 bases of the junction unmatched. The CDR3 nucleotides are TGCGCCAGCAGCCAAGACCCGGACAGGTCCGAGCAGTACTTC. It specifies CASSQDPDRSEQYF.

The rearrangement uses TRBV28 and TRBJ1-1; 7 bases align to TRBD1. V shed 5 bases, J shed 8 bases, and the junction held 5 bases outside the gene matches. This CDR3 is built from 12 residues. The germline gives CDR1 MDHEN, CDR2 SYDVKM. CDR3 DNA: TGTGCCAGCAGTCGACAGGGTGGGGAAGCTTTCTTT. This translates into CASSRQGGEAFF.

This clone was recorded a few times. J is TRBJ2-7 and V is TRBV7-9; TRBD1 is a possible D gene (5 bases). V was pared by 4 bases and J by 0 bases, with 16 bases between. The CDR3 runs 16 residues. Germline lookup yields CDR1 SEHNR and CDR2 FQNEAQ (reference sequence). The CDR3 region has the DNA TGTGCCAGCAGCTACCCCCCAGGGTCCACCTCCTACGAGCAGTACTTC. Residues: CASSYPPGSTSYEQYF.

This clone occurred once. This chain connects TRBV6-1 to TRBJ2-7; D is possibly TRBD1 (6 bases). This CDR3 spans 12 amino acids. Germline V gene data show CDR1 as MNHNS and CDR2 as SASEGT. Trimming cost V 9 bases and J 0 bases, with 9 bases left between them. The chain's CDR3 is CASTGNSYEQYF. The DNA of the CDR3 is TGTGCCAGTACAGGGAACTCCTACGAGCAGTACTTC.

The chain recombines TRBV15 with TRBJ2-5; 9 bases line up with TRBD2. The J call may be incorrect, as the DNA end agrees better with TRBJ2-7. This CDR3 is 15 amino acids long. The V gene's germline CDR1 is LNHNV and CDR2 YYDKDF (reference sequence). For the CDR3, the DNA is TGTGCCACCAGCAGAGACGCTAGCGGGATCTACGAGCAGTACTTC. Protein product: CATSRDASGIYEQYF.

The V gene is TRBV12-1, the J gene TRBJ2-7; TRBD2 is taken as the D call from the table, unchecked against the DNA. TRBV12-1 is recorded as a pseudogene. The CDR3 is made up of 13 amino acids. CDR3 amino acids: CASSFAGTYEQYF. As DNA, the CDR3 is TGTGCCAGCAGCTTTGCCGGGACCTACGAGCAGTACTTC.

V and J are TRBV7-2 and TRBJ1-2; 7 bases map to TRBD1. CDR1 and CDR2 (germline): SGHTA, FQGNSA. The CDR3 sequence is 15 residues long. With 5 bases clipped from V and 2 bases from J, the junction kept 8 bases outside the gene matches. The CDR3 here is CASSTTGRGNYGYTF. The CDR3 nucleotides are TGTGCCAGCAGCACGACAGGGCGCGGGAACTATGGCTACACCTTC.